What follows are 9 T cell receptor beta chains derived from one specimen sequenced in a study of blood T cell repertoires in COVID-19. Generated by immunoSEQ multiplex PCR, the TCRdb table keeps only in-frame clones and is missing some. The sample contains 120,000 to 150,000 clones, about 87% of which appear only once. The sample was peripheral blood. The receptors were sampled from a woman in her fifties or sixties with active or convalescent COVID-19.

This clone is classed as medium-sized. V gene TRBV4-3 combines with J gene TRBJ1-2; no clear D. The V gene lost 0 bases and the J gene lost 1 base, with 12 bases spanning the gap. This CDR3 is 16 amino acids long. Per germline, CDR1 LGHNA and CDR2 YSLEER. For the CDR3, the DNA is TGCGCCAGCAGCCAAGATACGGGATATGTTAACTATGGCTACACCTTC. This gives the protein CASSQDTGYVNYGYTF.

This clone was observed a single time. This chain links TRBV5-4 with TRBJ2-3; tentatively, D is TRBD2 (5 bases). CDR3 length: 15 amino acids. The V gene lost 1 base and the J gene lost 4 bases, with 13 bases spanning the gap. Germline V gives CDR1 SGHNT, CDR2 YYREEE (reference sequence). The CDR3 DNA reads as TGTGCCAGCAGCTTGCCGGGCCCAGCGGCAGATACGCAGTATTTT. Protein product: CASSLPGPAADTQYF.

The chain has TRBV6-5 and TRBJ1-2, with D possibly matching TRBD1 (6 bases). The CDR3 consists of 13 residues. The germline gives CDR1 MNHEY, CDR2 SVGAGI. V lost 4 bases and J lost 3, with 9 bases in between. This CDR3 reads CASSSGQYYGYTF. The CDR3, as DNA: TGTGCCAGCAGTTCAGGACAGTACTATGGCTACACCTTC.

This chain connects TRBV11-3 to TRBJ1-1, with TRBD1 matching 8 bases. The CDR3 has 15 residues. Germline V lookup: CDR1 SGHNT, CDR2 YENEEA. The ends lost 5 bases at V and 4 bases at J; junction bases unmatched: 9. This chain's CDR3 is CASSRGQAPGTEAFF. In DNA, the CDR3 is TGTGCCAGCAGCAGGGGACAGGCCCCCGGCACTGAAGCTTTCTTT.

The chain employs TRBV21-1 and TRBJ1-2. TRBV21-1 is tagged as a pseudogene. The CDR3 loop spans 15 amino acids. This CDR3 is CASSNTKGGDYGYTF. Written as DNA, the CDR3 is TGTGCCAGCAGCAACACCAAAGGGGGGGACTATGGCTACACCTTC.

The V and J genes are TRBV19 and TRBJ2-5, with 7 bases matching TRBD1. There are 14 residues in the CDR3. Germline loops: CDR1 LNHDA, CDR2 SQIVND (reference sequence). The junction had 3 bases not matched to a gene; V was cut back by 3 bases and J by 2 bases. CDR3 DNA: TGTGCCAGTAGTATCCGGGACAGTCAAGAGACCCAGTACTTC. Translating it yields CASSIRDSQETQYF.

DNA for the CDR3: TGTGCCAGCAGCCGAAGCGGGGAAAACATTCAGTACTTC. Protein: CASSRSGENIQYF. The V and J genes are TRBV6-2 or TRBV6-3 and TRBJ2-4; TRBD2 aligns across 7 bases. Trimming cost V 6 bases and J 5 bases; bases outside gene matches: 4. Germline loops: CDR1 MNHEY, CDR2 SVGEGT. The CDR3 covers 13 residues.

The chain has TRBV10-3 and TRBJ1-2; D remains unclear. Trimming cost V 3 bases and J 5 bases, with 7 bases left between them. The germline V gene encodes CDR1 ENHRY and CDR2 SYGVKD. The CDR3 totals 12 residues. CDR3: CAISEGEYGYTF. The DNA of the CDR3 is TGTGCCATCAGTGAAGGAGAGTATGGCTACACCTTC.

V gene TRBV7-2 combines with J gene TRBJ2-1; D possibly corresponds to TRBD1 (5 bases). There are 15 residues in the CDR3. Germline assignment: CDR1 SGHTA and CDR2 FQGNSA. V shed 0 bases and J shed 9 bases, with 15 bases lying between them. CDR3 in DNA: TGTGCCAGCAGCTTAGCGGTGAACCAAAGGGGTGAGCAGTTCTTC. Translation gives CASSLAVNQRGEQFF.